Listed here are 30 T cell receptor beta chains from one sample, sequenced in a study of shared clonotypes between healthy human individuals. The protocol was immunoSEQ multiplex PCR, while the TCRdb copy is restricted to in-frame clones and leaves out a portion. The profile covers 1,500,000 or so clones, with approximately 97% appearing a single time and approximately 1% taken by the ten largest. The sequenced sample consisted of naive CD4+ T cells sorted from blood. Subset reported: CD45RA+ positively selected. The receptors originated from a man aged 25 to 45 in good health.

The chain recombines TRBV29-1 with TRBJ1-2; tentatively, D is TRBD1 (6 bases). Germline values: CDR1 SQVTM, CDR2 ANQGSEA. The CDR3 sequence is 12 residues long. V was clipped by 3 bases and J by 5 bases, with 10 bases between them. This CDR3 is CSVDPGDYGYTF. DNA of the CDR3: TGCAGCGTTGACCCAGGGGATTATGGCTACACCTTC.

Here the CDR3 reads CASSLRRRESSYEQYF. The CDR3 DNA follows: TGTGCCAGCAGCCTTCGTCGGCGTGAGTCTTCCTACGAGCAGTACTTC. The chain recombines TRBV13 with TRBJ2-7; no reliable D call. CDR1 and CDR2 (germline): PRHDT, FYEKMQ (reference sequence). The CDR3 runs 16 residues. V was cut by 5 bases and J by 1 base, with 18 bases left in between.

V is TRBV19 and J is TRBJ1-5; 10 bases agree with TRBD1. CDR3 length equals 16 residues. The J segment lost 2 bases and the V segment lost 5 bases, leaving 6 bases of the junction unmatched. The germline V gene has CDR1 LNHDA and CDR2 SQIVND (reference sequence). The CDR3 sequence: CASSPLTGGGNQPQHF. The CDR3 bases are TGTGCCAGTAGTCCCTTGACAGGGGGCGGCAATCAGCCCCAGCATTTT.

The chain's CDR3 is CASNKLGQGGHEQYF. CDR3 bases: TGTGCCAGCAACAAGTTAGGACAGGGAGGACACGAGCAGTACTTC. The J gene is TRBJ2-7, the V gene TRBV7-2, with 8 bases that match TRBD1. The germline V gene has CDR1 SGHTA and CDR2 FQGNSA. CDR3 length: 15 amino acids. The ends lost 7 bases at V and 5 bases at J; junction bases unmatched: 13.

V gene TRBV5-5 combines with J gene TRBJ2-7; D possibly uses TRBD1 or TRBD2 (5 bases each). Trimming took off 1 base at V and 2 bases at J, with 10 bases between the two ends. From germline, CDR1 is SGHKS and CDR2 YYEKEE (reference sequence). CDR3 size: 14 residues. The CDR3 protein is CASSLLGDPYEQYF. In DNA form, the CDR3 reads TGTGCCAGCAGCTTGTTAGGGGACCCCTACGAGCAGTACTTC.

Only one count was recorded for this clone. V gene TRBV18 combines with J gene TRBJ2-1, with 8 nucleotides matching TRBD2. Germline assignment: CDR1 KGHSH and CDR2 LQKENI. The CDR3 is 19 residues long. J was trimmed by 0 bases and V by 0 bases; bases with no gene match: 10. The CDR3 region is CASSPPPGLDEYSYNEQFF. The CDR3 coding sequence is TGTGCCAGCTCACCACCCCCGGGACTAGACGAATACTCCTACAATGAGCAGTTCTTC.

The genes are TRBV5-1 and TRBJ2-1; D gene unclear. V lost 0 bases, J lost 4 bases, and 11 bases lay in between. Germline V gene sequence: CDR1 SGHRS, CDR2 YFSETQ. The CDR3 spans 15 residues. The CDR3 DNA is TGCGCCAGCAGCTTGGGCGGTTTAGGTTACAATGAGCAGTTCTTC. It codes for CASSLGGLGYNEQFF.

This chain connects TRBV10-3 to TRBJ2-1; the D call may be TRBD1 or TRBD2 (5 bases each). CDR1 is ENHRY and CDR2 is SYGVKD in the germline V gene. The CDR3 runs to 14 residues. Deletions cut 4 bases from V and 5 bases from J, with 12 bases between. The CDR3, as DNA: TGTGCCATCAGTGTGGGACGTAATCACAATGAGCAGTTCTTC. It yields the protein CAISVGRNHNEQFF.

The chain couples TRBV6-6 to TRBJ2-7, with D unresolved. Germline-derived CDR1 and CDR2 are MNHNY and SVGAGI (reference sequence). This CDR3 is built from 12 residues. V was pared by 6 bases and J by 3 bases, with 9 bases between. Written as DNA, the CDR3 is TGTGCCAGCAGCCCCCCCATCTACGAGCAGTACTTC. Its protein is CASSPPIYEQYF.

The chain uses TRBV7-3 and TRBJ2-7; unclear D gene. V lost 5 bases to trimming and J lost 3 bases, with 11 bases between them. The length of the CDR3 is 13 residues. CDR1 and CDR2 from the germline V gene are SGHTA and FQGTGA. CDR3 nucleotide sequence: TGTGCCAGCAGCCAGGACCTTCTCTACGAGCAGTACTTC. Amino acids: CASSQDLLYEQYF.

This chain links TRBV2 with TRBJ1-3, with D possibly being TRBD1 (6 bases). V was shortened by 6 bases and J by 0 bases, with 12 bases between the two germline ends. The germline CDR1 and CDR2 sequences are SNHLY and FYNNEI. CDR3 size: 15 residues. CDR3 loop: CASSSQGDSGNTIYF. CDR3 nucleotides: TGTGCCAGCAGCTCACAGGGAGACTCTGGAAACACCATATATTTT.

The chain has TRBV10-3 and TRBJ1-4, with 8 bases matching TRBD1. Germline V lookup: CDR1 ENHRY, CDR2 SYGVKD. After removal of 2 bases from V and 7 bases from J, the junction contained 12 bases not matched to a gene. There are 17 residues in the CDR3. CDR3 in DNA: TGTGCCATCAGTGAGGGGCAGGGGGCAGGTACAAGTGAAAAACTGTTTTTT. This sequence encodes CAISEGQGAGTSEKLFF.

The chain joins TRBV2 to TRBJ2-3, with 10 bases aligning to TRBD1. This CDR3 has 16 residues. The J segment lost 4 bases and the V segment lost 5 bases, leaving 9 bases of the junction unmatched. Germline V gives CDR1 SNHLY, CDR2 FYNNEI. The CDR3, as DNA: TGTGCCAGCAGTTACTACCCGGGACAGGGGTCAGATACGCAGTATTTT. This gives the protein CASSYYPGQGSDTQYF.

This rearrangement joins TRBV7-9 to TRBJ2-7, with TRBD2 matching over 12 bases. The V gene's germline CDR1 is SEHNR and CDR2 FQNEAQ (reference sequence). The CDR3 is made up of 16 amino acids. Trimming cost V 0 bases and J 5 bases; bases outside gene matches: 5. The CDR3 bases are TGTGCCAGCAGCTTAGCGCTAGCGGGAGGGCAGGACGAGCAGTACTTC. Translation gives CASSLALAGGQDEQYF.

Details on this clone: Germline is not matched at one junction end, which may reflect a read error. CDR3 DNA: TGTGCTAGCAGCAAATCTAGCGGGAGAGACAATGAGCAGTTCTTC. It codes for CASSKSSGRDNEQFF. The genes are TRBV7-7 and TRBJ2-1; the match to TRBD2 covers 10 bases. The CDR3 is 15 residues long. Germline V gives CDR1 SSHAT, CDR2 FNYEAQ (reference sequence).

V and J are TRBV9 and TRBJ2-3; no clear D gene. CDR3 length equals 15 residues. Germline CDR1 SGDLS, CDR2 YYNGEE. Trimming shortened V by 0 bases and J by 6 bases, and 14 bases separated the two germline ends. CDR3 nucleotides: TGTGCCAGCAGCGTAGCTTCGGCTAGTCGTGATACGCAGTATTTT. Translation gives CASSVASASRDTQYF. The variable domain in full, with the rest retrieved from reference TRBV9 and TRBJ2-3, is DSGVTQTPKHLITATGQRVTLRCSPRSGDLSVYWYQQSLDQGLQFLIQYYNGEERAKGNILERFSAQQFPDLHSELNLSSLELGDSALYFCASSVASASRDTQYFGPGTRLTVL.

This clone was detected once. Other DNA sequences in the same sample also yield this CDR3. This chain links TRBV5-1 with TRBJ1-3; D is uncertain. V was shortened by 0 bases and J by 0 bases, with 4 bases between the two germline ends. The length of the CDR3 is 14 residues. The germline CDR1 and CDR2 sequences are SGHRS and YFSETQ. The CDR3 spells CASSLAGSGNTIYF. The DNA of the CDR3 is TGCGCCAGCAGCTTGGCGGGCTCTGGAAACACCATATATTTT.

The rearrangement joins TRBV28 to TRBJ2-7, with D unresolved. The germline CDR1 and CDR2 sequences are MDHEN and SYDVKM. Trimming removed 8 bases from V and 5 bases from J, with 10 bases in between. This CDR3 comprises 11 residues. The CDR3 DNA is TGTGCCAGCTCGGAGACAAACGAGCAGTACTTC. As protein: CASSETNEQYF.

Here the CDR3 DNA reads TGCGCCAGCAGTGACCTACGAGGACAGGGTGTAAACTCGGACGAGCAGTACTTC. Protein product: CASSDLRGQGVNSDEQYF. The chain is built from TRBV10-1 and TRBJ2-7; 8 bases agree with TRBD1. The CDR3 loop spans 18 amino acids. From germline, CDR1 is WNHNN and CDR2 SYGVQD (reference sequence). The junction had 18 bases not matched to a gene; V was cut back by 3 bases and J by 5 bases.

The V and J genes are TRBV7-9 and TRBJ2-2; D remains unclear. Germline V gene lookup returns CDR1 SEHNR and CDR2 FQNEAQ (reference sequence). V was cut by 1 base and J by 7 bases, with 7 bases left in between. The CDR3 extends over 13 amino acids. The CDR3 sequence is CASSLEVFGELFF. As DNA, the CDR3 is TGTGCCAGCAGCTTAGAAGTCTTCGGGGAGCTGTTTTTT.

The chain uses TRBV5-6 and TRBJ2-2; TRBD1 might be the D (6 bases). The length of the CDR3 is 13 residues. Germline lookup yields CDR1 SGHDT and CDR2 YYEEEE. Trimming took 9 bases from V and 2 from J, leaving 11 bases between them. The CDR3 bases are TGTGCCACCGGGACAATAAACACCGGGGAGCTGTTTTTT. Its protein product is CATGTINTGELFF.

The chain employs TRBV11-2 and TRBJ2-7, with TRBD2 matching 8 bases. V was clipped by 3 bases and J by 6 bases; unmatched bases: 13. The CDR3 has 16 amino acids. CDR1 SGHAT and CDR2 FQNNGV come from the germline V gene. CDR3 coding DNA: TGTGCCAGCAGCTTGGGGGTTGCAGCGGGAGATTCCGAGCAGTACTTC. Its protein product is CASSLGVAAGDSEQYF.

The V and J genes are TRBV19 and TRBJ2-4; D ambiguous. This CDR3 is 15 amino acids long. Trimming took 4 bases from V and 0 from J, leaving 10 bases between them. CDR1 and CDR2 (germline): LNHDA, SQIVND (reference sequence). The CDR3 nucleotides are TGTGCCAGTAGTACCAGCAACAGAGCCAAAAACATTCAGTACTTC. It translates to CASSTSNRAKNIQYF.

V and J are TRBV5-5 and TRBJ2-3, with TRBD2 matching over 9 bases. CDR1 and CDR2 from the germline V gene are SGHKS and YYEKEE (reference sequence). V lost 3 bases to trimming and J lost 4 bases; unmatched junction nucleotides: 15. The CDR3 covers 18 residues. The CDR3 region is CASSSTRISGSKPDTQYF. CDR3 bases: TGTGCCAGCAGCTCGACCAGGATTAGCGGGAGTAAGCCAGATACGCAGTATTTT. Using reference TRBV5-5 and TRBJ2-3 for the parts outside the CDR3, the full variable domain is DAGVTQSPTHLIKTRGQQVTLRCSPISGHKSVSWYQQVLGQGPQFIFQYYEKEERGRGNFPDRFSARQFPNYSSELNVNALLLGDSALYLCASSSTRISGSKPDTQYFGPGTRLTVL.

This clone was seen only once. The gene calls are TRBV7-9 and TRBJ2-7; TRBD2 matches at 9 bases. Germline V gene sequence: CDR1 SEHNR, CDR2 FQNEAQ (reference sequence). Trimming took 4 bases from V and 2 from J; bases not matched to a gene: 6. This CDR3 comprises 15 residues. Written as DNA, the CDR3 is TGTGCCAGCAGCTCGGGACTAGCAAATACCTACGAGCAGTACTTC. It encodes CASSSGLANTYEQYF. The full variable domain, with the rest looked up from reference TRBV7-9 and TRBJ2-7, is DTGVSQNPRHKITKRGQNVTFRCDPISEHNRLYWYRQTLGQGPEFLTYFQNEAQLEKSRLLSDRFSAERPKGSFSTLEIQRTEQGDSAMYLCASSSGLANTYEQYFGPGTRLTVT.

This chain links TRBV19 with TRBJ1-3; 9 positions match TRBD1. The CDR3 is made up of 17 amino acids. Germline loops: CDR1 LNHDA, CDR2 SQIVND (reference sequence). With V trimmed by 5 bases and J by 1 base, 9 bases remained unmatched. CDR3 coding DNA: TGTGCCAGTAGTGTGACAGGGGGTCTCGTGTCTGGAAACACCATATATTTT. This codes for CASSVTGGLVSGNTIYF.

This chain links TRBV15 with TRBJ2-5; D not resolved. Germline values: CDR1 LNHNV, CDR2 YYDKDF (reference sequence). CDR3 length: 16 amino acids. Trimming cost V 1 base and J 5 bases, with 17 bases left between them. The CDR3, as DNA: TGTGCCACCAGCAGAGTCCAAGGGTCGATGTTGGAGACCCAGTACTTC. This translates into CATSRVQGSMLETQYF.

As for this clone: A read error may account for a junction end that differs from germline. The rearrangement links TRBV6-1 to TRBJ1-2, with a tentative D call TRBD1 (5 bases). This CDR3 is 14 amino acids long. The germline V gene has CDR1 MNHNS and CDR2 SASEGT. The DNA of the CDR3 is TGTGCCAGCAGCGAAGCGCCGACAGCCTATGGCTACACCTTC. Protein product: CASSEAPTAYGYTF.

J is TRBJ2-5 and V is TRBV4-2, with 9 bases identical to TRBD1. V lost 2 bases and J lost 5; bases outside the gene matches: 6. Germline V gives CDR1 LGHNA, CDR2 YNFKEQ. The CDR3 is 15 amino acids. The CDR3: CASSQQQGAGETQYF. CDR3 DNA sequence: TGTGCCAGCAGCCAACAACAGGGGGCTGGGGAGACCCAGTACTTC.

This clone was detected only once. The genes are TRBV5-4 and TRBJ2-3; 11 bases match TRBD2. V was pared by 4 bases and J by 4 bases, with 5 bases of the junction left unmatched. Germline V gene sequence: CDR1 SGHNT, CDR2 YYREEE (reference sequence). The CDR3 has 15 residues. The CDR3 reads CASSATSGKSDTQYF. The CDR3, as DNA: TGTGCCAGCAGCGCGACTAGCGGGAAGTCAGATACGCAGTATTTT.